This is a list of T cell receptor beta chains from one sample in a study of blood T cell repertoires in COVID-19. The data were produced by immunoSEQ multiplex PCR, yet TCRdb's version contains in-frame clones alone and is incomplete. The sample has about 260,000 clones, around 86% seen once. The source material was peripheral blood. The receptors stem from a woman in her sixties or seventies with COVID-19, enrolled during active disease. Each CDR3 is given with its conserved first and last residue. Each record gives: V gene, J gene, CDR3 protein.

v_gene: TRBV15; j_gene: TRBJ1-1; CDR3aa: CATSGRQGLAEAFF
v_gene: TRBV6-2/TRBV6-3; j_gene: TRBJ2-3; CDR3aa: CASSYSVGPITDTQYF
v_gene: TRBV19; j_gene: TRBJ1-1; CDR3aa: CASSRAGPTEAFF
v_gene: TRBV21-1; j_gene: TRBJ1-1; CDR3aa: CASSSWGQRDTEAFF
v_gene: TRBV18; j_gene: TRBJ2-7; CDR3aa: CASSAGPGYEQYF
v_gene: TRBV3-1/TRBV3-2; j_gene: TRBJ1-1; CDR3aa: CASSQSSARAFF
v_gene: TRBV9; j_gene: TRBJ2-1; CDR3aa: CASSDHSGRDYNEQFF
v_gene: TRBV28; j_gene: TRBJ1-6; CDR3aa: CASSPRQGRRSPLHF
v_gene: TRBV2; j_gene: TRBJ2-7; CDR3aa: CASSAQGISYEQYF
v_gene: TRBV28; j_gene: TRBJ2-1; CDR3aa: CASSSRGAGTPYNEQFF
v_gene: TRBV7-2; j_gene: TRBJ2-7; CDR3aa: CASSLVRYDYEQYF
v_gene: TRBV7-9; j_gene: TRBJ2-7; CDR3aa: CASSPFYEQYF
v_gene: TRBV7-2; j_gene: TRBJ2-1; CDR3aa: CASTLSGGYNEQFF
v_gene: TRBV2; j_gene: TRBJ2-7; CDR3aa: CASKRDRSYEQYF
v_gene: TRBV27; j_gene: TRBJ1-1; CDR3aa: CASKQGDYTEAFF
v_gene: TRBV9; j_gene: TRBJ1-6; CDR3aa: CASSPRGAPVSPLHF
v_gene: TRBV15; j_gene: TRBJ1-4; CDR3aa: CATSRDGTGREKLFF
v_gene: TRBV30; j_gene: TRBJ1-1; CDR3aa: CAWKVRQGATEAFF
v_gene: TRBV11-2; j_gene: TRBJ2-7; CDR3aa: CASSPRRGGLRAYEQYF
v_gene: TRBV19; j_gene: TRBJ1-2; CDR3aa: CASSISPRREYYGYTF
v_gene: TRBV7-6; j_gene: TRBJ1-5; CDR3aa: CASSLAPAGPQHF
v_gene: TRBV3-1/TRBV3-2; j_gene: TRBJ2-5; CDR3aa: CASTGRVGGETQYF
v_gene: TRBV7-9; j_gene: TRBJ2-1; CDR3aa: CASSLGTGNNEQFF
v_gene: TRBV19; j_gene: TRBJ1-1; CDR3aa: CASSPSSTYHANTEAFF
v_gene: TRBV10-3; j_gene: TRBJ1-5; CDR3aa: CAIRGDNQPQHF
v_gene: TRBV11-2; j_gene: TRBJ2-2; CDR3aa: CASSLVGGPTGELFF
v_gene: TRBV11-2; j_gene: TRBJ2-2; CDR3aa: CASSLGTLVNTGELFF
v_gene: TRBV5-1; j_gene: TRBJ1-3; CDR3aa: CASSGDRQGSGNTIYF
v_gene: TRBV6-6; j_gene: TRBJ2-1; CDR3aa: CASSPLGYNEQFF
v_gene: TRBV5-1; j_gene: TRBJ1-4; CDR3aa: CASSLVWGRVEKLFF
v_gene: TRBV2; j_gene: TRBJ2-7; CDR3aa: CASRPPGGAYEQYF
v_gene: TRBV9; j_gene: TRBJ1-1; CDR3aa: CASSERQGDTEAFF
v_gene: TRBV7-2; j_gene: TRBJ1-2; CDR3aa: CASSSPGEGGYTF
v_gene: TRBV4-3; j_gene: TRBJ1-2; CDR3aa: CASSRDQGQSYGYTF
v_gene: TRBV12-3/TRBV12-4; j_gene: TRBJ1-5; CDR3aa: CASSLTGNQPQHF
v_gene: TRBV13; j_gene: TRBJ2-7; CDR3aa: CASSLGGGGSSYEQYF
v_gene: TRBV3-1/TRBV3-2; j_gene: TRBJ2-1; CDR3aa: CASSQEGRAAFF
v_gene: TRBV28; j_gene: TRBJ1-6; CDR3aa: CASSPRESPNSPLHF
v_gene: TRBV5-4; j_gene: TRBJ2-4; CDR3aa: CASSPHRSLAKNIQYF
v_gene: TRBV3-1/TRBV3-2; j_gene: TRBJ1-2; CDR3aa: CASGRQGLAYGYTF
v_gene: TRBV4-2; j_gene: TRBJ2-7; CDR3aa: CASSLTRWTSGYEQYF
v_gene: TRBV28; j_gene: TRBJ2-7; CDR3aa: CASSLTDRFGYEQYF
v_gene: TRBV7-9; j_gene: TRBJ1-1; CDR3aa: CASSFTQGYTEAFF
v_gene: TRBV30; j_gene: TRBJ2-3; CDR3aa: CAWAKASGSVTDTQYF
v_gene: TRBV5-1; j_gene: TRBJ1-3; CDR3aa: CASSQALVSGGNTIYF
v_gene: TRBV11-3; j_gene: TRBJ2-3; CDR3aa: CASSSRGSGGWGPDTQYF
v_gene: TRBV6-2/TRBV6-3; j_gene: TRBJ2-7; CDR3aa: CASSLLRTAAVEQYF
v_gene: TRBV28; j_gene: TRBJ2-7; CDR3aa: CASERSGARREQYF
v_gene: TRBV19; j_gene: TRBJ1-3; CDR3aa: CASSTLGQRVGHTIYF
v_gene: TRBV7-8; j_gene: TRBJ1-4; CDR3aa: CASSLGQGTASSEKLFF
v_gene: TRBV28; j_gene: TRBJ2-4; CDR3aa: CASIPSGENIQYF
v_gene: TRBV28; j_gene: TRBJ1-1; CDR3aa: CASRSNSFQAFF
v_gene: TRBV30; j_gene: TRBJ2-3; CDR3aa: CAWSVRGRLTDTQYF